This passage covers 4 T cell receptor beta chains from one sample sequenced in a study of T cells after yellow fever vaccination. TCRdb passed the 5' RACE reads through MiXCR, listing each CDR3 protein once. This table has about 320,000 distinct CDR3 sequences, 3.5% to 4.5% appearing once. Material: PBMCs, obtained 15 days after the yellow fever booster vaccination. The source is a man in his late teens or twenties who received the YFV17D yellow fever vaccine.

The chain employs TRBV9 and TRBJ2-1, with D unresolved. This CDR3 is 12 amino acids long. Germline CDR1 is SGDLS and CDR2 is YYNGEE. V was cut by 4 bases and J by 10 bases, with 12 bases left in between. The CDR3 sequence is CASSYTTYEQFF. The DNA of the CDR3 is TGTGCCAGCAGCTACACAACGTACGAGCAGTTCTTC.

The gene calls are TRBV5-1 and TRBJ2-7; D possibly corresponds to TRBD1 (6 bases). Trimming cost V 4 bases and J 2 bases, with 13 bases left between them. The V gene's germline CDR1 is SGHRS and CDR2 YFSETQ. The CDR3 has 14 residues. CDR3 DNA: TGCGCCAGCAGCGCATCGGGACATGCCTACGAGCAGTACTTC. Translating it yields CASSASGHAYEQYF.

The chain is built from TRBV4-1 and TRBJ2-2, with 10 bases identical to TRBD2. Germline CDR1 and CDR2: MGHRA and YSYEKL. V shed 4 bases, J shed 3 bases, and the junction held 14 bases outside the gene matches. CDR3 length equals 19 residues. The CDR3 spells CASSPIKPGTSVDTGELFF. The CDR3 nucleotides are TGCGCCAGCAGCCCTATCAAACCTGGGACTAGCGTTGACACCGGGGAGCTGTTTTTT.

The chain uses TRBV27 and TRBJ2-7; D remains ambiguous. V was shortened by 2 bases and J by 6 bases, with 8 bases between the two germline ends. This CDR3 comprises 12 residues. Looked up from germline, CDR1 is MNHEY and CDR2 is SMNVEV (reference sequence). CDR3 amino acids: CASSLRPGEQYF. The CDR3 DNA reads as TGTGCCAGCAGTTTACGGCCGGGCGAGCAGTACTTC.